The 27 T cell receptor beta chains below come from one sample, sequenced in a study of blood T cells in healthy people across ages. A J-beta primer mix and a sample-barcoded 5' primer were used in a second PCR of roughly 6 to 11 cycles. TCRdb used MiXCR to reprocess the 5' RACE reads, holding one entry per CDR3 protein. The sample contains hundreds of thousands of distinct CDR3 sequences, 25% to 35% of which appear only once. The sequencing sample was made of blood. All receptors derive from a woman over 75 in good health.

As regards this clonotype: A read error is possible here, since a much larger clone lies one base away. The chain is built from TRBV7-9 and TRBJ1-5; D may be TRBD1 (5 bases). V lost 1 base to trimming and J lost 5 bases, with 12 bases between them. Germline V gene sequence: CDR1 SEHNR, CDR2 FQNEAQ (reference sequence). CDR3 length equals 15 residues. This CDR3 is CASSLVGDPDQPQHF. The CDR3 DNA is TGTGCCAGCAGCTTAGTAGGGGACCCTGATCAGCCCCAGCATTTT.

This clonotype was counted ten times or more. This chain connects TRBV12-3 or TRBV12-4 to TRBJ2-1, with TRBD2 as a possible D gene (6 bases). Trimming cost V 1 base and J 5 bases, with 12 bases left between them. CDR3 length: 15 amino acids. The CDR3 reads CASSLGQEGNNEQFF. CDR3 nucleotide sequence: TGTGCCAGCAGTTTAGGGCAGGAGGGGAACAATGAGCAGTTCTTC.

Comment on this clonotype: A single base separates this from a much larger clone, so it may be a read error. The rearrangement links TRBV9 to TRBJ1-4, with 7 bases that match TRBD1. Trimming removed 3 bases from V and 7 bases from J; junction bases left unmatched: 6. CDR1 is SGDLS, CDR2 YYNGEE, per germline. This CDR3 comprises 14 residues. CDR3 amino acids: CASSAGSGGEKLFF. The CDR3 nucleotides read TGTGCCAGCAGCGCAGGGTCAGGGGGTGAAAAACTGTTTTTT.

Concerning this clonotype itself: A read error may produce the germline difference seen at one junction end. J is TRBJ1-5 and V is TRBV11-2; the D is unclear. The V gene's germline CDR1 is SGHAT and CDR2 FQNNGV. The CDR3 loop spans 14 amino acids. Here the CDR3 DNA reads TGTGCCAGCGGCTTAGTCGGTCGGGATCAGCCCCAGCATTTT. It translates to CASGLVGRDQPQHF.

This clonotype was observed a handful of times. A much larger clone lies a single base off, so this may be a read error. This rearrangement joins TRBV12-3 or TRBV12-4 to TRBJ2-3; TRBD2 agrees at 10 bases. The CDR3 has 18 residues. The CDR3 coding sequence is TGTGCCAGCAGTTTAAGTAGCGGGGGGACCCCTAGCACAGATGCGCAGTATTTT. The encoded protein is CASSLSSGGTPSTDAQYF.

This clonotype was counted only a few times. The J gene is TRBJ2-1, the V gene TRBV18; 13 nucleotides line up with TRBD2. The CDR3 consists of 14 residues. V trimming: 6 bases; J trimming: 9 bases; junction bases outside the gene matches: 5. The germline CDR1 and CDR2 sequences are KGHSH and LQKENI. The CDR3 DNA reads as TGTGCCAGCTCTAGGACTAGCGGGGGCGGTGAGCAGTTCTTC. It encodes CASSRTSGGGEQFF.

On this clonotype itself: This may stem from a read error, because a much larger clone lies one nucleotide away. J is TRBJ1-2 and V is TRBV29-1, with a tentative D call TRBD1 (6 bases). The germline gives CDR1 SQVTM, CDR2 ANQGSEA. Trimming left V 0 bases short and J 8 bases short, with 19 bases between. This CDR3 is built from 15 residues. As DNA, the CDR3 is TGCAGCGTTGAAGATGCCATAGGGGGATCCTACGGCTACACCTTC. As protein: CSVEDAIGGSYGYTF.

The rearrangement uses TRBV7-9 and TRBJ2-6; D is perhaps TRBD1 (6 bases). In germline, CDR1 is SEHNR, CDR2 FQNEAQ (reference sequence). V lost 8 bases, J lost 4 bases, and 12 bases lay in between. This CDR3 region has 14 residues. CDR3 nucleotides: TGTGCCAGCGAAACAGGGACCGGGGCCAACGTCCTGACTTTC. Amino acid sequence: CASETGTGANVLTF.

This clonotype was observed a handful of times. A much larger clone differs by one base, so this may be a read error. The chain is built from TRBV7-2 and TRBJ2-1; D unresolved. The CDR3 contains 12 residues. V gave up 2 bases and J gave up 13 bases, with 12 bases separating them. Germline V gene data show CDR1 as SGHTA and CDR2 as FQGNSA. CDR3 coding DNA: TGTGCCAGCAGCTTATTACTGGAGACCCAGTTCTTC. Translation: CASSLLLETQFF.

This rearrangement joins TRBV11-2 to TRBJ2-7; 9 bases agree with TRBD1. V was pared by 4 bases and J by 4 bases, with 8 bases of the junction left unmatched. CDR1 SGHAT and CDR2 FQNNGV come from the germline V gene. The CDR3 is 15 residues long. CDR3: CASSSPRTGDYEQYF. CDR3 DNA sequence: TGTGCCAGCAGCTCGCCAAGGACAGGGGATTACGAGCAGTACTTC.

There are many counts of this clonotype. CDR3 residues: CASNQLAGGPKNEQFF. DNA of the CDR3: TGTGCCAGCAACCAACTAGCGGGGGGGCCAAAAAATGAGCAGTTCTTC. This rearrangement joins TRBV9 to TRBJ2-1, with 13 bases aligning to TRBD2. CDR1 SGDLS and CDR2 YYNGEE come from the germline V gene. This CDR3 is 16 amino acids long. V lost 6 bases, J lost 7 bases, and 10 bases stayed unmatched.

CDR3 in DNA: TGTGCCAGCAGCTCCCGGACAAGGCTGGACTATGGCTACACCTTC. Protein product: CASSSRTRLDYGYTF. V and J are TRBV7-8 and TRBJ1-2, with D possibly matching TRBD1 (5 bases). This CDR3 has 15 amino acids. V was pared by 4 bases and J by 3 bases, with 15 bases between. The germline V gene has CDR1 SGHVS and CDR2 FQNEAQ. The full variable domain, with the rest looked up from reference TRBV7-8 and TRBJ1-2, is GAGVSQSPRYKVAKRGQDVALRCDPISGHVSLFWYQQALGQGPEFLTYFQNEAQLDKSGLPSDRFFAERPEGSVSTLKIQRTQQEDSAVYLCASSSRTRLDYGYTFGSGTRLTVV.

This clonotype was recorded at least ten times. V gene TRBV10-3 combines with J gene TRBJ2-1, with unresolved D. The CDR3 covers 16 residues. V was pared by 5 bases and J by 0 bases, with 14 bases between. Germline lookup yields CDR1 ENHRY and CDR2 SYGVKD. CDR3 sequence (DNA): TGTGCCATCAGTACACTACCCAAGACCTCCTACAATGAGCAGTTCTTC. Translating gives CAISTLPKTSYNEQFF.

As to this clonotype: One junction end does not reproduce the germline sequence, and a read error may be involved. The chain uses TRBV5-5 and TRBJ2-5; 9 nucleotides line up with TRBD2. Germline V gene sequence: CDR1 SGHKS, CDR2 YYEKEE (reference sequence). The CDR3 totals 18 residues. The DNA of the CDR3 is TGTGCCAGCAACTTGGGAGCGGGGGGCGCTGCTGGGCAAGAGACCCAGTACTTC. Its translation is CASNLGAGGAAGQETQYF.

This clonotype was detected a few times. The chain is built from TRBV12-3 or TRBV12-4 and TRBJ2-2, with D tentatively TRBD1 (7 bases). This CDR3 contains 14 residues. V was pared by 3 bases and J by 10 bases, with 15 bases between. Here the CDR3 DNA reads TGTGCCAGCAGTTTTGGGGGGACAGCGCAGGAGCTGTTTTTT. This gives the protein CASSFGGTAQELFF.

The rearrangement links TRBV29-1 to TRBJ1-1; D remains unclear. The germline V and J ends were trimmed by 6 bases and 1 base, with 12 bases remaining between them. CDR1 is SQVTM, CDR2 ANQGSEA, per germline. This CDR3 contains 13 residues. CDR3 coding DNA: TGCAGCGTCCCCGGGAGGGCGAACACTGAAGCTTTCTTT. It yields the protein CSVPGRANTEAFF.

This clonotype was seen ten or more times. V gene TRBV4-3 combines with J gene TRBJ2-3; D assignment may be TRBD1 or TRBD2 (5 bases each). Germline lookup yields CDR1 LGHNA and CDR2 YSLEER. The length of the CDR3 is 15 residues. Deletions cut 0 bases from V and 2 bases from J, with 9 bases between. The CDR3 sequence: CASSQDRGPTDTQYF. The CDR3 DNA reads TGCGCCAGCAGCCAAGATAGGGGACCCACAGATACGCAGTATTTT.

About this clonotype itself: Relative to the germline gene, one junction end is altered; a read error may explain this. The rearrangement joins TRBV11-3 to TRBJ2-3, with a tentative D call TRBD2 (7 bases). Germline CDR1 is SGHNT and CDR2 is YENEEA. The CDR3 is 15 residues long. The CDR3 is CASSLRGGSTGTQYF. In DNA, the CDR3 is TGTGCCAGCAGCTTAAGGGGGGGAAGCACAGGTACGCAGTATTTT.

For the CDR3, the DNA is TGCAGTGCTCCGACCCTCAAGGGCGGGGGGGCCCGGGAGACCCAGTACTTC. This sequence encodes CSAPTLKGGGARETQYF. The chain combines TRBV20-1 with TRBJ2-5; 9 positions agree with TRBD2. J was trimmed by 5 bases and V by 5 bases; bases with no gene match: 18. CDR1 and CDR2 (germline): DFQATT, SNEGSKA (reference sequence). This CDR3 has 17 amino acids.

The sample holds one count of this clonotype. One end of the junction does not line up with germline, which may come from a read error. V gene TRBV20-1 combines with J gene TRBJ2-5, with D uncertain. CDR3 length equals 12 residues. CDR1 and CDR2 (germline): DFQATT, SNEGSKA (reference sequence). This chain's CDR3 is CSAKEQLYEQNF. The CDR3 DNA follows: TGCAGTGCTAAAGAGCAGTTGTACGAGCAGAACTTC.

The sample holds many counts of this clonotype. The chain recombines TRBV7-2 with TRBJ2-7; D unresolved. The CDR3 totals 14 residues. Trimming stripped 5 bases from V and 0 bases from J, with 11 bases between. Germline CDR1 reads SGHTA; CDR2 reads FQGNSA. The CDR3 DNA sequence: TGTGCCAGCAGCCCCCCTGGCGTCTCCTACGAGCAGTACTTC. Translated: CASSPPGVSYEQYF.

This clonotype was counted a few times. A much larger clone lies one base from this, so it may be a read error. CDR3 sequence reads: CASSRGGVDNEQYF. The CDR3 DNA reads TGTGCCAGCAGTCGAGGCGGGGTCGACAATGAGCAGTACTTC. This chain uses TRBV9 with TRBJ2-1; a weak D match, TRBD2 (6 bases). The J call is doubtful: the DNA matches TRBJ2-7 better. CDR3 size: 14 residues. Germline V gene lookup returns CDR1 SGDLS and CDR2 YYNGEE.

This clonotype appeared many times. V usage is TRBV7-2 and J usage is TRBJ2-7; 7 bases agree with TRBD1. J gave up 0 bases and V 5 bases, and 7 bases lay outside the gene matches. Germline assignment: CDR1 SGHTA and CDR2 FQGNSA. The CDR3 is 15 residues long. The CDR3 nucleotides read TGTGCCAGCAGCCCAGGGGGTTTAAGCTCCTACGAGCAGTACTTC. Protein: CASSPGGLSSYEQYF.

In its sample, this clonotype was seen a few times. This rearrangement joins TRBV9 to TRBJ1-4, with 8 bases that match TRBD1. V lost 0 bases to trimming and J lost 7 bases; unmatched junction nucleotides: 2. The length of the CDR3 is 14 residues. Germline V gene data show CDR1 as SGDLS and CDR2 as YYNGEE. Written as DNA, the CDR3 is TGTGCCAGCAGCGTAGATCAGGGGGCTGAAAAACTGTTTTTT. Encoded protein: CASSVDQGAEKLFF. The full variable domain, its missing parts supplied by reference TRBV9 and TRBJ1-4, is DSGVTQTPKHLITATGQRVTLRCSPRSGDLSVYWYQQSLDQGLQFLIQYYNGEERAKGNILERFSAQQFPDLHSELNLSSLELGDSALYFCASSVDQGAEKLFFGSGTQLSVL.

The rearrangement uses TRBV21-1 and TRBJ2-1; TRBD1, the table's D call, lacks a check against the DNA. TRBV21-1 is a recognized pseudogene. This CDR3 comprises 20 residues. The CDR3 protein is CASSKAEGQGRCIWDNGQFF. The CDR3, as DNA: TGTGCCAGCAGCAAAGCCGAGGGACAGGGAAGATGTATCTGGGACAATGGGCAGTTCTTC.

The chain links TRBV20-1 to TRBJ1-2; 10 nucleotides align to TRBD1. Germline V gives CDR1 DFQATT, CDR2 SNEGSKA (reference sequence). The CDR3 loop spans 16 amino acids. This chain's CDR3 is CNAPGGTGVSNYGYTF. CDR3 nucleotide sequence: TGCAATGCCCCTGGCGGGACAGGGGTTTCTAACTATGGCTACACCTTC.

This clonotype occurred many times. The CDR3 here is CASALGSYNSPLHF. The DNA of the CDR3 is TGTGCCAGTGCGTTGGGCTCCTATAATTCACCCCTCCACTTT. The chain uses TRBV6-5 and TRBJ1-6; D gene ambiguous. V was trimmed by 9 bases and J by 0 bases, leaving 9 bases between them. Per the germline V gene, CDR1 is MNHEY and CDR2 is SVGAGI. The CDR3 sequence is 14 residues long.